Following are 31 T cell receptor beta chains from one sample sequenced in a study of control samples from healthy donors and cancer patients. Sequenced by immunoSEQ multiplex PCR; TCRdb stores in-frame clones only, minus some. This table holds about 45,000 clones, 70% found once. What was sequenced was formalin-fixed, paraffin-embedded tissue. The receptors were sampled from a male donor with melanoma.

This clone has more than one count but fewer than ten. The chain combines TRBV7-6 with TRBJ1-1, with D maybe TRBD1 (5 bases). Germline loops: CDR1 SGHVS, CDR2 FNYEAQ. The CDR3 covers 16 residues. Deletions cut 0 bases from V and 1 base from J, with 12 bases between. The CDR3 sequence is CASSLAQGTQNTEAFF. As DNA, the CDR3 is TGTGCCAGCAGCTTAGCCCAGGGTACTCAGAACACTGAAGCTTTCTTT.

The chain links TRBV28 to TRBJ2-7, with D possibly TRBD2 on 6 matching bases. V was pared by 5 bases and J by 6 bases, with 11 bases between. CDR1 and CDR2 from the germline V gene are MDHEN and SYDVKM. The CDR3 consists of 12 residues. CDR3 in DNA: TGTGCCAGCAGTGTACGGGGAGGCGAGCAGTACTTC. It specifies CASSVRGGEQYF.

The chain links TRBV3-1 (or the pseudogene TRBV3-2) to TRBJ2-7; no clear D gene. There are 14 residues in the CDR3. Germline CDR1 is LGHDT and CDR2 is YNNKEL (reference sequence). The ends were cut back, 1 base at V and 1 base at J, with 8 bases in the middle. The CDR3: CASSQVRASYEQYF. The CDR3 DNA reads as TGTGCCAGCAGCCAAGTCCGCGCTTCCTACGAGCAGTACTTC.

The CDR3 sequence: CASSQDLGSYNEQFF. The CDR3 bases are TGTGCCAGCAGCCAAGATTTGGGCTCCTACAATGAGCAGTTCTTC. The chain uses TRBV4-2 and TRBJ2-1; D is unclear. V was pared by 0 bases and J by 0 bases, with 6 bases between. The CDR3 loop spans 15 amino acids. Germline V lookup: CDR1 LGHNA, CDR2 YNFKEQ.

The chain links TRBV28 to TRBJ2-2, with unresolved D. V was clipped by 6 bases and J by 5 bases, with 10 bases between them. Germline V gene lookup returns CDR1 MDHEN and CDR2 SYDVKM. The CDR3 has 13 amino acids. In DNA, the CDR3 is TGTGCCAGCAGGACTGTTGGGACCGGGGAGCTGTTTTTT. Its protein is CASRTVGTGELFF.

Worth noting for this clone: The junction shows a germline mismatch at one end, possibly a read error. This sample also contains other DNA sequences that code for the same CDR3. The chain recombines TRBV11-1 with TRBJ2-2; D unresolved. The CDR3 has 14 amino acids. Germline assignment: CDR1 SGHAT and CDR2 FQDESV (reference sequence). CDR3 nucleotides: TGTGCCAGTAGCTCGATGGCGGCTAGCGGGGAGCTGTTTTTT. It is translated as CASSSMAASGELFF.

The CDR3 here is CASNLDYEQYF. CDR3 sequence (DNA): TGTGCCAGCAACTTAGACTACGAGCAGTACTTC. The chain combines TRBV2 with TRBJ2-7; D is ambiguous. CDR3 length: 11 residues. The V gene lost 7 bases and the J gene lost 3 bases, with 7 bases spanning the gap. Germline lookup yields CDR1 SNHLY and CDR2 FYNNEI.

J is TRBJ1-4 and V is TRBV28, with TRBD1 matching 10 bases. V dropped 6 bases and J dropped 7; count of bases not matched to a gene: 8. Germline V CDR1 and CDR2: MDHEN, SYDVKM. The CDR3 runs to 15 residues. The CDR3 nucleotides are TGTGCCAGCAGAGAAACCGGGACAGGGGTTGAAAAACTGTTTTTT. Amino acids: CASRETGTGVEKLFF.

This clone was counted at least ten times. V gene TRBV7-2 combines with J gene TRBJ1-3; D remains unclear. CDR1 and CDR2 (germline): SGHTA, FQGNSA. The CDR3 spans 17 residues. Trimming pared 1 base from V and 3 bases from J, leaving 16 bases between. CDR3 sequence (DNA): TGTGCCAGCAGCTTAGGGGTTTACCCCGAAGGTGGAAACACCATATATTTT. Its translation: CASSLGVYPEGGNTIYF.

V and J are TRBV28 and TRBJ1-1; the D gene is possibly TRBD1 (5 bases). The V end was cut by 5 bases, the J end by 5 bases, with 15 bases between. The CDR3 has 14 amino acids. In germline, CDR1 is MDHEN, CDR2 SYDVKM. CDR3 coding DNA: TGTGCCAGCAGTGTGGTAGGGGCGCGAACTGAAGCTTTCTTT. Amino acids: CASSVVGARTEAFF. The whole variable domain, remainder taken from reference TRBV28 and TRBJ1-1, is DVKVTQSSRYLVKRTGEKVFLECVQDMDHENMFWYRQDPGLGLRLIYFSYDVKMKEKGDIPEGYSVSREKKERFSLILESASTNQTSMYLCASSVVGARTEAFFGQGTRLTVV.

The CDR3 DNA sequence: TGTGCCAGCGCCCTGGGGGACACCATATATTTT. Translated: CASALGDTIYF. The chain is built from TRBV6-5 and TRBJ1-3; tentative D call: TRBD1 (5 bases). V dropped 8 bases and J dropped 8 bases, with 10 bases sitting between them. The germline V gene encodes CDR1 MNHEY and CDR2 SVGAGI. The CDR3 is 11 residues long.

This sequence joins TRBV7-9 and TRBJ2-7; a weak D match, TRBD1 (6 bases). Looked up from germline, CDR1 is SEHNR and CDR2 is FQNEAQ (reference sequence). Trimming shortened V by 1 base and J by 0 bases, and 10 bases separated the two germline ends. The CDR3 is 15 amino acids. CDR3 DNA: TGTGCCAGCAGCTTAGGGGACACTTACTCCTACGAGCAGTACTTC. Amino acids: CASSLGDTYSYEQYF.

The rearrangement uses TRBV12-3 or TRBV12-4 and TRBJ1-6; D ambiguous. The V and J ends lost 6 bases and 14 bases respectively, with 17 bases between them. The CDR3 contains 13 residues. This CDR3 reads CASRIRPQGTLHF. In DNA form, the CDR3 reads TGTGCCAGCAGGATACGACCACAAGGGACCCTCCACTTT.

This clone occurred once. This may arise from a read error, as a much more abundant clone is one base away. CDR3 sequence: CASSRGQIYEQYF. In DNA form, the CDR3 reads TGTGCCAGCAGCCGGGGACAGATCTACGAGCAGTACTTC. This chain connects TRBV3-1 (or the pseudogene TRBV3-2) to TRBJ2-7; 7 bases are shared with TRBD1. J gave up 3 bases and V 4 bases, and 3 bases lay outside the gene matches. CDR1 is LGHDT and CDR2 is YNNKEL in the germline V gene (reference sequence). CDR3 length: 13 residues.

This rearrangement joins TRBV11-3 to TRBJ2-5; 12 bases map to TRBD2. The ends lost 5 bases at V and 1 base at J; junction bases unmatched: 5. There are 16 residues in the CDR3. The germline CDR1 and CDR2 sequences are SGHNT and YENEEA. For the CDR3, the DNA is TGTGCCAGCAGCCAAAGGACTAGCGGGGTCCAAGAGACCCAGTACTTC. It specifies CASSQRTSGVQETQYF.

This clone has just a few counts. The V and J genes are TRBV7-3 and TRBJ2-7; 8 bases line up with TRBD2. Germline V CDR1 and CDR2: SGHTA, FQGTGA. The CDR3 loop spans 14 amino acids. Trimming at V came to 5 bases and at J to 4 bases, leaving 7 bases not matched to a gene. The CDR3 sequence: CASSHLGRGYEQYF. CDR3 DNA sequence: TGTGCCAGCAGCCACCTCGGGAGGGGGTACGAGCAGTACTTC.

The chain uses TRBV5-1 and TRBJ1-2, with a possible D match to TRBD1 (5 bases). V was pared by 3 bases and J by 7 bases, with 13 bases between. Germline V gene sequence: CDR1 SGHRS, CDR2 YFSETQ. There are 13 residues in the CDR3. In nucleotides, the CDR3 is TGCGCCAGCAGCTCCGCGGGGGGGGGTGGCTACACCTTC. Translating gives CASSSAGGGGYTF.

The rearrangement links TRBV3-1 (or the pseudogene TRBV3-2) to TRBJ1-6, with unresolved D. Germline CDR1 is LGHDT and CDR2 is YNNKEL (reference sequence). CDR3 length equals 14 residues. Between the trimmed V and J ends, which lost 0 bases and 10 bases, there was a span of 10 bases. CDR3 nucleotide sequence: TGTGCCAGCAGCCAAGACGGTGGGGTATCACCCCTCCACTTT. Translating it yields CASSQDGGVSPLHF.

J is TRBJ2-1 and V is TRBV11-2, with TRBD2 identical over 8 bases. Germline CDR1 reads SGHAT; CDR2 reads FQNNGV. The CDR3 runs 15 residues. Unmatched junction bases numbered 10, after V lost 5 bases and J lost 7 bases. The CDR3 is CASSPRGTSTNEQFF. The CDR3 nucleotides read TGTGCCAGCAGCCCACGGGGGACTAGTACAAATGAGCAGTTCTTC.

The J gene is TRBJ2-7, the V gene TRBV5-6, with D tentatively TRBD2 (5 bases). CDR1 is SGHDT, CDR2 YYEEEE, per germline. The CDR3 loop spans 14 amino acids. The V end was cut by 2 bases, the J end by 3 bases, with 12 bases between. The CDR3, as DNA: TGTGCCAGCAGCTTCCGAGACGAGGGCTACGAGCAGTACTTC. Amino acids: CASSFRDEGYEQYF.

This chain uses TRBV2 with TRBJ1-5; maybe TRBD1 (5 bases). The CDR3 runs to 14 residues. Germline CDR1 is SNHLY and CDR2 is FYNNEI. The V end lost 5 bases, the J end lost 3 bases, and 11 bases lay between the germline ends. The CDR3 reads CASSSDSDNQPQHF. The CDR3 DNA is TGTGCCAGCAGTAGTGACAGCGACAATCAGCCCCAGCATTTT.

V usage is TRBV6-5 and J usage is TRBJ1-2; D perhaps matches TRBD1 (6 bases). This CDR3 is 16 amino acids long. Trimming took off 0 bases at V and 7 bases at J, with 18 bases between the two ends. Germline loops: CDR1 MNHEY, CDR2 SVGAGI. The CDR3 nucleotides are TGTGCCAGCAGTTACTCGAGTTCGGCGGCACAGGGTGGCTACACCTTC. Amino acids: CASSYSSSAAQGGYTF.

CDR3 in amino acids: CASGAGSNQPQHF. The CDR3 region has the DNA TGTGCCAGCGGGGCAGGGAGCAATCAGCCCCAGCATTTT. The V call is TRBV25-1, the J call TRBJ1-5; D may be TRBD1 (5 bases). Germline CDR1 MGHDK, CDR2 SYGVNS. The CDR3 runs to 13 residues. V was shortened by 8 bases and J by 1 base, with 9 bases between the two germline ends. Drawing the rest from reference TRBV25-1 and TRBJ1-5, the complete variable domain is EADIYQTPRYLVIGTGKKITLECSQTMGHDKMYWYQQDPGMELHLIHYSYGVNSTEKGDLSSESTVSRIRTEHFPLTLESARPSHTSQYLCASGAGSNQPQHFGDGTRLSIL.

The genes are TRBV12-2 and TRBJ2-5; TRBD1 is the table's D call and was not checked against the DNA. TRBV12-2 is a pseudogene segment. This CDR3 region has 16 residues. The CDR3 here is CASRLAPGQDQETQYF. In DNA, the CDR3 is TGTGCAAGTCGCTTGGCCCCAGGACAGGACCAAGAGACCCAGTACTTC.

CDR3 DNA sequence: TGTGCCAGCAGACGAACCGGGACTGGGGTGACCCAGTACTTC. It encodes CASRRTGTGVTQYF. The chain combines TRBV13 with TRBJ2-5; D perhaps matches TRBD2 (6 bases). The CDR3 runs 14 residues. Trimming stripped 6 bases from V and 7 bases from J, with 18 bases between. CDR1 is PRHDT and CDR2 is FYEKMQ in the germline V gene (reference sequence).

The V call is TRBV6-1, the J call TRBJ1-5; D remains ambiguous. CDR3 length: 16 amino acids. The germline V and J ends were trimmed by 0 bases and 2 bases, with 11 bases remaining between them. Germline V gene data show CDR1 as MNHNS and CDR2 as SASEGT. The CDR3 here is CASSEAEGQGNQPQHF. Here the CDR3 DNA reads TGTGCCAGCAGTGAAGCGGAGGGTCAGGGCAATCAGCCCCAGCATTTT.

The sample holds a few counts of this clone. The rearrangement uses TRBV6-5 and TRBJ1-4; no clear D. With 0 bases removed from V and 7 bases from J, the gap between germline ends came to 9 bases. Germline CDR1 MNHEY, CDR2 SVGAGI. CDR3 length: 14 residues. CDR3 residues: CASSYSGGGEKLFF. The CDR3 nucleotides read TGTGCCAGCAGTTACTCAGGTGGAGGTGAAAAACTGTTTTTT.

The chain has TRBV14 and TRBJ1-1; D remains unclear. CDR1 SGHDN and CDR2 FVKESK come from the germline V gene. The length of the CDR3 is 15 residues. Trimming cost V 2 bases and J 5 bases, with 15 bases left between them. As DNA, the CDR3 is TGTGCCAGCAGCCAAACGAGGACCTGGTGGACTGAAGCTTTCTTT. It yields the protein CASSQTRTWWTEAFF.

V usage is TRBV7-8 and J usage is TRBJ2-1; D not resolved. The germline V and J ends were trimmed by 0 bases and 2 bases, with 8 bases remaining between them. This CDR3 has 15 amino acids. Germline V gives CDR1 SGHVS, CDR2 FQNEAQ. The CDR3 nucleotides read TGTGCCAGCAGCTTAGCGCTAGGCACCTACAATGAGCAGTTCTTC. Translated: CASSLALGTYNEQFF.

The chain carries TRBV7-2 and TRBJ1-2; 9 bases are shared with TRBD1. This CDR3 spans 18 amino acids. V dropped 1 base and J dropped 2; count of bases not matched to a gene: 11. Germline CDR1 reads SGHTA; CDR2 reads FQGNSA. DNA for the CDR3: TGTGCCAGCAGCTTAGTAGTTACAGGGGGCGCGTCCAACTATGGCTACACCTTC. It yields the protein CASSLVVTGGASNYGYTF.

The chain combines TRBV7-3 with TRBJ2-2; 12 positions match TRBD1. Unmatched junction bases numbered 2, after V lost 5 bases and J lost 4 bases. The CDR3 has 15 amino acids. Germline-derived CDR1 and CDR2 are SGHTA and FQGTGA. The chain's CDR3 is CASSRDRGPTGELFF. CDR3 coding DNA: TGTGCCAGCAGCCGGGACAGGGGGCCCACCGGGGAGCTGTTTTTT.